This T cell receptor (beta chain) was sequenced in a study of identical twins. Unmatched junction bases numbered 11, after V lost 6 bases and J lost 3 bases. CDR1 and CDR2 (germline): DFQATT, SNEGSKA (reference sequence). The CDR3 is 14 residues long. From the 5' RACE reads, TCRdb called clonotypes with MiXCR, one entry per CDR3 protein. The sample has about 810,000 distinct CDR3 sequences, approximately 13% seen once. For this clonotype: The target antigen is unknown.

Study-level points and caveats: Excess sharing between twins was weaker in beta out-of-frame sequences. Alpha sequences that were out-of-frame and twin-shared showed an excess of low generation probability.

This same sample was also part of a study on yellow fever vaccine responses in identical twins.

The sequence derives from a woman aged 18-29 years in good health. V is TRBV20-1 and J is TRBJ2-7; 7 bases match TRBD1. The material sequenced was PBMCs. CDR3 residues: CSAPGTEGHYEQYF. The CDR3 nucleotides read TGCAGTGCGCCCGGGACAGAAGGACACTACGAGCAGTACTTC.